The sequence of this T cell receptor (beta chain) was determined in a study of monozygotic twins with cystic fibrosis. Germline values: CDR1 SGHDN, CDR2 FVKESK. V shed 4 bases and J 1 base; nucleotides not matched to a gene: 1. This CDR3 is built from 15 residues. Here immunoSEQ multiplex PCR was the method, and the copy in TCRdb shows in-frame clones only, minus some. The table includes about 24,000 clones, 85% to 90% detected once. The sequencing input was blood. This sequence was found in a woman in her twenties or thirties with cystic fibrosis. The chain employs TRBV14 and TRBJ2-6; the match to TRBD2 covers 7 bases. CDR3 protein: CASSRGGSGANVLTF. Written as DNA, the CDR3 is TGTGCCAGCAGCCGGGGAGGGTCTGGGGCCAACGTCCTGACTTTC.